The TCR beta chain under discussion was sequenced for a study of PD-L1 blockade in urothelial cancer. Study context: Among blood samples, the median T cell count was some 150,000. Findings of the study overall: Lower pretreatment blood TCR clonality, under the median, predicted better survival, researchers reported.

Time point in this sample: peripheral blood 6 weeks after treatment start. About this clone: Its target is unknown.

Assay used: immunoSEQ multiplex PCR; TCRdb lists only in-frame clones, some missing. The sample records more than 95,000 clones, roughly 88% being singletons. This receptor was taken from a man aged 45-60 years with urothelial cancer. The sample consisted of PBMCs, taken around atezolizumab (anti-PD-L1) treatment.

This CDR3 is CASSYSGEETQYF. Written as DNA, the CDR3 is TGTGCCAGCAGTTATAGCGGCGAAGAGACCCAGTACTTC. The chain links TRBV6-5 to TRBJ2-5, with D tentatively TRBD2 (6 bases). This CDR3 is 13 amino acids long. The V gene's germline CDR1 is MNHEY and CDR2 SVGAGI. V was cut by 3 bases and J by 3 bases, with 8 bases left in between.